Listed below are T cell receptor beta chains from one sample, sequenced in a study of blood T cell repertoires in COVID-19. The repertoire was sequenced with immunoSEQ multiplex PCR; TCRdb's copy has only in-frame clones and lacks some. The sample contains 50,000 to 65,000 clones, 81% of which appear only once. The sample comprised peripheral blood. The receptors were sampled from a woman aged 55 to 70 with acute or convalescent COVID-19. Both conserved end residues are part of each CDR3. The D gene is left open where the match is weak. For some rows the clone size is stated as once, few or many, or as a class when expanded; others skip it.

j_call | clone_size | d_call | v_call | cdr3_nt | cdr3_aa
TRBJ1-5 | once | - | TRBV6-5 | TGTGCCAGCAGTTACTACAAACAGGGAGTCCAGCCCCAGCATTTT | CASSYYKQGVQPQHF
TRBJ2-2 | once | - | TRBV7-9 | TGTGCCAGCATCCTTCCGGGGGTCGGCACCGGGGAGCTGTTTTTT | CASILPGVGTGELFF
TRBJ1-5 | once | TRBD1 | TRBV9 | TGTGCCAGTTCGACAGGACAGGGGAATCAGCCCCAGCATTTT | CASSTGQGNQPQHF
TRBJ1-3 | few | TRBD1 | TRBV28 | TGTGCCAGCAGTGTACGGACAGGCTCTGGAAACACCATATATTTT | CASSVRTGSGNTIYF
TRBJ1-4 | - | - | TRBV18 | TGTGCCAGCTCAAAGTCTTCGGATGAAAAACTGTTTTTT | CASSKSSDEKLFF
TRBJ2-7 | - | TRBD2 | TRBV9 | TGTGCCAGCAGCGTAGCTGGAACTAGCGGGGCCTACGAGCAGTACTTC | CASSVAGTSGAYEQYF
TRBJ1-5 | - | - | TRBV30 | TGTGCCTGGAGTGTACTCACTAGCAATCGGCCCCAGCATTTT | CAWSVLTSNRPQHF
TRBJ2-1 | - | - | TRBV10-3 | TGTGCCATCAGTGATAATAGTGATGAGCAGTTCTTC | CAISDNSDEQFF
TRBJ1-3 | - | - | TRBV9 | TGTGCCAGCAGCGTAGACTCGACAGGCCGGTCAATATATTTT | CASSVDSTGRSIYF
TRBJ2-7 | - | TRBD1 | TRBV18 | TGTGCCAGCTCACACCGGGACAGGGGTCGTGGCAACGAGCAGTACTTC | CASSHRDRGRGNEQYF
TRBJ1-1 | few | TRBD1 | TRBV6-5 | TGTGCCAGCGGACAGGGTTTCGGTGAAGCTTTCTTT | CASGQGFGEAFF
TRBJ2-7 | - | TRBD2 | TRBV7-9 | TGTGCCACGGAGAGGCGGGAGTTCTCCTACGAGCAGTACTTC | CATERREFSYEQYF
TRBJ1-4 | - | - | TRBV28 | TGTGCCAGCACCCGGGCATTCAGGGGTTCTGCAACTAATGAAAAACTGTTTTTT | CASTRAFRGSATNEKLFF
TRBJ2-7 | - | TRBD2 | TRBV6-6 | TGTGCCAGCAGTTTGGGACTAGCGGGGGGGTCCTACGAGCAGTACTTC | CASSLGLAGGSYEQYF
TRBJ2-7 | - | - | TRBV5-6 | TGTGCCAGCAGCTCCAACACTATATTATCGACAGAGAGCTCCTACGAGCAGTACTTC | CASSSNTILSTESSYEQYF
TRBJ2-1 | - | - | TRBV6-4 | TGTGCCAGCAGTGACTCTCAAGGGGGAAATGAGCAGTTCTTC | CASSDSQGGNEQFF
TRBJ2-2 | once | - | TRBV5-8 | TGTGCCAGCAGCCACAGAGGGATGGACGGGGAGCTGTTTTTT | CASSHRGMDGELFF
TRBJ1-5 | - | - | TRBV4-1 | TGCGCCAGCAGCGTAATAACGGGGAATCAGCCCCAGCATTTT | CASSVITGNQPQHF
TRBJ2-1 | - | - | TRBV19 | TGTGCCAGTAGTATGGGGAGAAGGACCTACAATGAGCAGTTCTTC | CASSMGRRTYNEQFF
TRBJ2-7 | - | - | TRBV2 | TGTGCCACCGCTCGATTCGTAGTCTCCTACGAGCAGTACTTC | CATARFVVSYEQYF
TRBJ1-3 | - | - | TRBV5-5 | TGTGCCAGCAGCCCGGAGGGGATCTCTGGAAACACCATATATTTT | CASSPEGISGNTIYF
TRBJ2-1 | - | - | TRBV5-1 | TGCGCCAGCAGCTTTCCAGCCCCGGAGGGCAATGAGCAGTTCTTC | CASSFPAPEGNEQFF
TRBJ2-7 | - | TRBD2 | TRBV18 | TGTGCCAGCTCATACCTAGCGGGACCCTCCTACGAGCAGTACTTC | CASSYLAGPSYEQYF
TRBJ2-1 | few | TRBD1 | TRBV7-3 | TGTGCCAGCACAACACAGGGGGCAGGGTACAATGAGCAGTTCTTC | CASTTQGAGYNEQFF
TRBJ2-3 | - | TRBD2 | TRBV28 | TGTGCCAGCACCGATGGACTAGCGGGGGTTGAAGATACGCAGTATTTT | CASTDGLAGVEDTQYF
TRBJ2-4 | - | - | TRBV19 | TGTGCCAGTAGTATGGAGGGAAAATCCGCAAACCATAACTTC | CASSMEGKSANHNF
TRBJ1-4 | - | TRBD1 | TRBV7-8 | TGTGCCAGCAGCTTACGGGGAGACAGGGGATATGAAAAACTGTTTTTT | CASSLRGDRGYEKLFF
TRBJ2-3 | - | TRBD2 | TRBV9 | TGTGCCAGCAGCGCCAGCGGGAGGGACACAGATACGCAGTATTTT | CASSASGRDTDTQYF
TRBJ2-7 | few | - | TRBV7-9 | TGTGCCAGCAGCTCACCAGGTCACATCACCTCCTACGAGCAGTACTTC | CASSSPGHITSYEQYF
TRBJ2-1 | - | TRBD2 | TRBV25-1 | TGTGCCAGCAGTAGGCCGCGGGGGGGAGGTTTGGGTGAGCAGTTCTTC | CASSRPRGGGLGEQFF
TRBJ1-1 | - | - | TRBV6-5 | TGTGCCAGCCGATTGAGGGCGACCGCGAACACTGAAGCTTTCTTT | CASRLRATANTEAFF